The clone carrying this TCR beta chain has only a few counts. The antigen is unknown. The data belong to a study of Ad26.COV2.S vaccination and SARS-CoV-2 variants. From germline, CDR1 is LGHNA and CDR2 YSLEER. This CDR3 region has 16 residues. The V segment lost 0 bases and the J segment 1 base; nucleotides outside the gene matches: 5. Data came from immunoSEQ multiplex PCR; TCRdb stores just in-frame clones and leaves some out. The sample lists roughly 330,000 clones, about nine tenths occurring once. Regarding treatment: about 20 received Ad26.COV2.S at low or high dose, single or two shots; roughly five received placebo; per-sample allocation not given. Sampling was done on day 63 after the first vaccine or placebo injection. The vaccine antigen was prefusion-stabilized Wuhan SARS-CoV-2 spike. Overall study findings and caveats: There was reportedly substantial breadth in spike-specific CD8+ and CD4+ T cell responses after vaccination.

The chain combines TRBV4-3 with TRBJ2-7, with 8 bases identical to TRBD1. The sequence was obtained from a person between 18 and 65 years old who received the Ad26.COV2.S COVID-19 vaccine or a placebo. The sequences come from peripheral blood, collected in a trial of Ad26.COV2.S vaccine versus placebo. The DNA of the CDR3 is TGCGCCAGCAGCCAAGAAGGGACAGGACAGTCCTACGAGCAGTACTTC. Its translation: CASSQEGTGQSYEQYF.